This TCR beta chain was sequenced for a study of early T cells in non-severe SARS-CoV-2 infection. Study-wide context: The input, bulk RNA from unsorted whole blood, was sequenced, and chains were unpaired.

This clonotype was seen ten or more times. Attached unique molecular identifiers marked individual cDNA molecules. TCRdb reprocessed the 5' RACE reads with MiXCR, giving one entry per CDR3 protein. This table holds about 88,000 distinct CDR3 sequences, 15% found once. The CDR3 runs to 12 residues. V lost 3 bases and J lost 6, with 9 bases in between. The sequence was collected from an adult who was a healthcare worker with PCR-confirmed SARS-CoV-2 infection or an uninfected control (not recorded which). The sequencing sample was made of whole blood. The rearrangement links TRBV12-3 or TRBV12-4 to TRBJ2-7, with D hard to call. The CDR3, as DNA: TGTGCCAGCAGTTTCCCCACTGGCGAGCAGTACTTC. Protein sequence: CASSFPTGEQYF.